These T cell receptor beta chains were read from a single sample in a study of OX40 agonist ivuxolimab in advanced cancers. The data were produced by immunoSEQ multiplex PCR, yet TCRdb's version contains in-frame clones alone and is incomplete. Of about 64,000 clones listed, roughly four fifths were seen once; the top ten hold 4% to 5%. Sample: CD4+ or CD8+ T cells sorted from blood, taken in a trial of the OX40 agonist ivuxolimab. The receptor set was obtained from an adult with an advanced solid tumor such as melanoma, head and neck, liver or kidney cancer. The CDR3 runs from the conserved cysteine through the conserved F or W. D genes are given only for firm matches. Rows give clone size only sometimes, using once, few, many, or a class for an expanded clone.

abundance: -; j_gene: TRBJ1-1; d_gene: TRBD1; v_gene: TRBV29-1; CDR3nt: TGCAGCACAGGGGTTTCTGAAGCTTTCTTT; CDR3aa: CSTGVSEAFF
abundance: once; j_gene: TRBJ2-2; d_gene: TRBD1; v_gene: TRBV5-4; CDR3nt: TGTGCCAGCAGCTTGGTTCAGGGGGCGACCGGGGAGCTGTTTTTT; CDR3aa: CASSLVQGATGELFF
abundance: once; j_gene: TRBJ1-4; d_gene: TRBD1; v_gene: TRBV19; CDR3nt: TGTGCCAGTAGTAACCGGGACAGGCTCAATGAAAAACTGTTTTTT; CDR3aa: CASSNRDRLNEKLFF
abundance: -; j_gene: TRBJ1-2; d_gene: TRBD1; v_gene: TRBV4-3; CDR3nt: TGCGCCAGCAGCCAAGGACAGGGAGGCTATGGCTACACCTTC; CDR3aa: CASSQGQGGYGYTF
abundance: -; j_gene: TRBJ2-3; d_gene: TRBD2; v_gene: TRBV6-1; CDR3nt: TGTGCCAGCAGGGCTAGCGGGAGTTATGGAGATACGCAGTATTTT; CDR3aa: CASRASGSYGDTQYF
abundance: -; j_gene: TRBJ1-4; d_gene: -; v_gene: TRBV11-1; CDR3nt: TGTGCCAGCAGCTTACAGGGCGGTACTACTAATGAAAAACTGTTTTTT; CDR3aa: CASSLQGGTTNEKLFF
abundance: -; j_gene: TRBJ2-5; d_gene: -; v_gene: TRBV7-9; CDR3nt: TGTGCCAGCAGCCAGACGGGGTTCGAGACCCAGTACTTC; CDR3aa: CASSQTGFETQYF
abundance: -; j_gene: TRBJ1-1; d_gene: -; v_gene: TRBV9; CDR3nt: TGTGCCAGCAGCGTGATCGACACTGACACTGAAGCTTTCTTT; CDR3aa: CASSVIDTDTEAFF
abundance: -; j_gene: TRBJ2-7; d_gene: -; v_gene: TRBV19; CDR3nt: TGTGCCAGTAGTTTACAGGGAGGAGACGAGCAGTACTTC; CDR3aa: CASSLQGGDEQYF
abundance: -; j_gene: TRBJ1-5; d_gene: TRBD1; v_gene: TRBV4-2; CDR3nt: TGTGCCAGCAGCCAAGATGGGACAGGGGCTAGCAATCAGCCCCAGCATTTT; CDR3aa: CASSQDGTGASNQPQHF
abundance: -; j_gene: TRBJ2-1; d_gene: -; v_gene: TRBV5-5; CDR3nt: TGTGCCAGCAGCTTGGCCGCGGGAAGCTCCTACAATGAGCAGTTCTTC; CDR3aa: CASSLAAGSSYNEQFF